Listed below are T cell receptor beta chains from one sample, sequenced in a study of cytomegalovirus exposure and HLA in healthy donors. The protocol was immunoSEQ multiplex PCR, while the TCRdb copy is restricted to in-frame clones and leaves out a portion. The repertoire includes 170,000 or so clones, 70% to 75% of them detected once, and about 2.7% sits in the top ten. Sequencing used PBMCs. All receptors derive from a male donor in good health and CMV-seronegative. Both conserved end residues are part of each CDR3. A D gene is named only where the DNA matches it firmly. The size field is filled for only some rows; it gives once, few, many or a size class.

d_gene | j_gene | abundance | v_gene | len | CDR3nt | CDR3aa
TRBD1 | TRBJ1-5 | - | TRBV19 | 13 | TGTGCCAGTAGTCCAGACAGGGGTCAGCCCCAGCATTTT | CASSPDRGQPQHF
- | TRBJ1-1 | - | TRBV28 | 17 | TGTGCCAGCAGTTTCCTTCATTTGTCTCGCTACTTAACTGAAGCTTTCTTT | CASSFLHLSRYLTEAFF
- | TRBJ2-7 | - | TRBV9 | 14 | TGTGCCAGCAGCGTAGGGCAGAACTCCTACGAGCAGTACTTC | CASSVGQNSYEQYF
TRBD2 | TRBJ2-1 | - | TRBV4-3 | 15 | TGCGCCAGCAGCCCCGGGACTAGCGCGTACAATGAGCAGTTCTTC | CASSPGTSAYNEQFF
TRBD2 | TRBJ2-7 | - | TRBV28 | 15 | TGTGCCAGTACTTCACTAGCGGGGTCTACGTGGAGGCAGTACTTC | CASTSLAGSTWRQYF
TRBD1 | TRBJ1-1 | - | TRBV4-2 | 15 | TGTGCCAGCAGCCAACCAGACAGGGCGAACACTGAAGCTTTCTTT | CASSQPDRANTEAFF
- | TRBJ1-5 | - | TRBV4-1 | 15 | TGCGCCAGCAGCCTACTTGGACAGACTAATCAGCCCCAGCATTTT | CASSLLGQTNQPQHF
- | TRBJ1-5 | - | TRBV30 | 14 | TGTGCCTGGAGTACCGCAGATAGCAATCAGCCCCAGCATTTT | CAWSTADSNQPQHF
TRBD1 | TRBJ1-1 | once | TRBV12-5 | 12 | TGTGCTAGTGGGCAGGGGGGTACTGAAGCTTTCTTT | CASGQGGTEAFF
- | TRBJ1-1 | few | TRBV6-6 | 16 | TGTGCCAGCAGTCTCCGAGGAGAGGGGGTGAACACTGAAGCTTTCTTT | CASSLRGEGVNTEAFF
- | TRBJ1-1 | few | TRBV4-1 | 16 | TGCGCCAGCAGCCAAGATCCGGACCGGGCGGGCACTGAAGCTTTCTTT | CASSQDPDRAGTEAFF
- | TRBJ1-3 | - | TRBV6-6 | 16 | TGTGCCAGCACCCAAACCCCAGGGTCATCTGGAAACACCATATATTTT | CASTQTPGSSGNTIYF
TRBD1 | TRBJ1-5 | - | TRBV4-2 | 15 | TGTGCCAGCAGCCCCGGACAGGGCAGCAATCAGCCCCAGCATTTT | CASSPGQGSNQPQHF
- | TRBJ1-2 | - | TRBV28 | 12 | TGTGCCAGCAGGCAGGCCGGCTATGGCTACACCTTC | CASRQAGYGYTF
TRBD1 | TRBJ2-3 | - | TRBV25-1 | 15 | TGTGCCAGCAGTGAACCGAGGACAGGTTCAGATACGCAGTATTTT | CASSEPRTGSDTQYF
TRBD2 | TRBJ2-7 | - | TRBV10-3 | 16 | TGTGCCATCAGTCCCCGAGGGCGGGGGAGCTCCTACGAGCAGTACTTC | CAISPRGRGSSYEQYF
- | TRBJ2-1 | - | TRBV5-1 | 15 | TGCGCCAGCAGCTTACAGACGAGCTCCTACAATGAGCAGTTCTTC | CASSLQTSSYNEQFF
- | TRBJ2-3 | - | TRBV5-8 | 13 | TGTGCCAGCAGCTTGGGGCTCACAGATACGCAGTATTTT | CASSLGLTDTQYF
TRBD2 | TRBJ2-1 | - | TRBV2 | 15 | TGTGCCAGCCGGTCGCTAGCGGGGGGAGACAATGAGCAGTTCTTC | CASRSLAGGDNEQFF
- | TRBJ2-1 | - | TRBV28 | 11 | TGTGCCAGCAGAAGAAGCGGCGAGCAGTTCTTC | CASRRSGEQFF
TRBD1 | TRBJ1-6 | - | TRBV4-1 | 15 | TGCGCCAGCAGCGACCGGGACAGAGATAATTCACCCCTCCACTTT | CASSDRDRDNSPLHF
TRBD1 | TRBJ2-3 | - | TRBV4-1 | 14 | TGCGCCAGCAGGGACAGGGGGCCCACAGATACGCAGTATTTT | CASRDRGPTDTQYF
- | TRBJ2-7 | - | TRBV28 | 14 | TGTGCCAGCAAAGAGGGAGGCAGCTCCTACGAGCAGTACTTC | CASKEGGSSYEQYF
TRBD2 | TRBJ2-7 | few | TRBV30 | 15 | TGTGCCTGGGATGGACTAGCGGGATTGCCCTACGAGCAGTACTTC | CAWDGLAGLPYEQYF
- | TRBJ2-2 | - | TRBV7-9 | 15 | TGTGCCAGCAGCTACGGGAGCGCGAACACCGGGGAGCTGTTTTTT | CASSYGSANTGELFF
- | TRBJ2-5 | - | TRBV5-6 | 11 | TGTGCCAGCAGACGCGGGGAGACCCAGTACTTC | CASRRGETQYF
TRBD2 | TRBJ2-3 | - | TRBV5-1 | 16 | TGCGCCAGCAGCCGGGAGGCTAGCTATAGCACAGATACGCAGTATTTT | CASSREASYSTDTQYF
- | TRBJ1-5 | - | TRBV19 | 12 | TGTGCCAGTACCTCAGGGCTCGAGCCCCAGCATTTT | CASTSGLEPQHF